This T cell receptor beta chain is drawn from a study of beta chain features in type 1 diabetes. The CDR3 contains 18 residues. J was trimmed by 8 bases and V by 1 base; bases with no gene match: 13. The germline V gene encodes CDR1 SNHLY and CDR2 FYNNEI. Details on this clone: The antigen is not known.

Study outcomes and limitations: Possible PCR preference for shorter templates applied equally to patients and controls. Among type 1 diabetes patients, VDJ junctions had fewer insertions and more deletions. It was among patients, rather than healthy donors, that naive, central memory and Treg TCRB repertoires appeared more similar. There was a moderate but significant shortening of TCRB CDR3s in all four CD4+ subsets of Type 1 diabetes patients.

Sequenced material consisted of expressed TCRB transcripts (all of the isolated RNA was reverse transcribed). TCRdb's copy holds only in-frame clones and misses some; the assay was immunoSEQ multiplex PCR. The sample has about 16,000 clones; around 59% are singletons. Sample: stem cell memory CD4+ T cells from blood. This TCR came from a woman younger than 35 in good health. The V gene is TRBV2, the J gene TRBJ1-5; 11 positions match TRBD1. CDR3 residues: CASSEEGPGTGGTKPQHF. For the CDR3, the DNA is TGTGCCAGCAGTGAAGAAGGACCCGGGACAGGGGGTACTAAGCCCCAGCATTTT.